The next 18 T cell receptor beta chains were all read from a single sample in a study of T cells in Graves' hyperthyroidism and ophthalmopathy. The investigators amplified TCR beta CDR3 regions from RNA transcripts. First-round RT-PCR targeting the TCR CDR3 was performed with the HTBI primer set. TCRdb reanalysed the multiplex PCR reads using MiXCR and keeps one entry per CDR3 protein. The data show roughly 400,000 distinct CDR3 sequences, 15% to 18% seen once. Sequencing was performed on blood. The receptors were gathered from a woman aged 18-35 years with Graves' hyperthyroidism that later progressed to Graves' ophthalmopathy.

This clonotype was recorded a few times. The chain is built from TRBV28 and TRBJ1-3, with a weak D call TRBD1 (6 bases). This CDR3 has 16 residues. V gave up 6 bases and J gave up 0 bases, with 15 bases separating them. Germline CDR1 reads MDHEN; CDR2 reads SYDVKM. The CDR3 region has the DNA TGTGCCAGCAGCTCTTGGGGGCAAGGCTCTGGAAACACCATATATTTT. This gives the protein CASSSWGQGSGNTIYF.

This clonotype was observed at least ten times. This chain joins TRBV30 and TRBJ2-5; perhaps D is TRBD1 or TRBD2 (5 bases each). The CDR3 loop spans 16 amino acids. CDR1 is GTSNPN and CDR2 is SVGIG in the germline V gene (reference sequence). V was pared by 0 bases and J by 1 base, with 15 bases between. CDR3 residues: CAWSVLETDFQETQYF. In DNA form, the CDR3 reads TGTGCCTGGAGTGTACTAGAGACAGACTTCCAAGAGACCCAGTACTTC.

The V call is TRBV27, the J call TRBJ1-1; D is ambiguous. Germline V gene lookup returns CDR1 MNHEY and CDR2 SMNVEV (reference sequence). The CDR3 has 17 amino acids. The V gene lost 5 bases and the J gene lost 0 bases, with 19 bases spanning the gap. CDR3 loop: CASSAPDGGRMNTEAFF. The CDR3 DNA follows: TGTGCCAGCAGTGCCCCGGACGGTGGGAGGATGAACACTGAAGCTTTCTTT.

The chain employs TRBV3-1 and TRBJ1-2; tentative D call: TRBD1 (6 bases). The V gene's germline CDR1 is LGHDT and CDR2 YNNKEL (reference sequence). The CDR3 is 15 amino acids. V shed 1 base and J shed 6 bases, with 15 bases lying between them. Here the CDR3 reads CASSQGAGAFDGYTF. CDR3 nucleotides: TGTGCCAGCAGCCAAGGAGCGGGGGCGTTCGATGGCTACACCTTC.

This clonotype was found a few times. The chain couples TRBV28 to TRBJ1-2; D is ambiguous. V was cut by 2 bases and J by 4 bases, with 11 bases left in between. This CDR3 comprises 14 residues. Germline V gene data show CDR1 as MDHEN and CDR2 as SYDVKM. CDR3 nucleotide sequence: TGTGCCAGCAGTTTACCTAGCGTCTCCTATGGCTACACCTTC. This sequence encodes CASSLPSVSYGYTF.

On this clonotype: The junction does not match germline at one end; this may be a read error. The chain links TRBV7-7 to TRBJ2-7, with 8 bases matching TRBD1. This CDR3 contains 13 residues. The germline CDR1 and CDR2 sequences are SSHAT and FNYEAQ (reference sequence). The CDR3 protein is CASSPDRGGEQYF. The CDR3 DNA is TGTGCTAGCAGCCCAGACAGGGGTGGCGAGCAGTACTTC.

This clonotype has ten or more counts. The chain has TRBV28 and TRBJ2-4; TRBD2 aligns across 13 bases. V was pared by 6 bases and J by 7 bases, with 9 bases of the junction left unmatched. The germline gives CDR1 MDHEN, CDR2 SYDVKM. The CDR3 contains 16 residues. The DNA of the CDR3 is TGTGCCAGCAGCACCGGGACTAGCGGGACTGGTAACATTCAGTACTTC. It translates to CASSTGTSGTGNIQYF.

The chain combines TRBV28 with TRBJ1-5; 9 bases align to TRBD1. The V segment lost 6 bases and the J segment 0 bases; nucleotides outside the gene matches: 3. The CDR3 has 15 amino acids. Germline V lookup: CDR1 MDHEN, CDR2 SYDVKM. The CDR3 reads CASSYRGHSNQPQHF. CDR3 bases: TGTGCCAGCAGCTACAGGGGGCATAGCAATCAGCCCCAGCATTTT.

There are a few counts of this clonotype. The V and J genes are TRBV6-1 and TRBJ1-1; D is possibly TRBD1 (6 bases). Germline V gene lookup returns CDR1 MNHNS and CDR2 SASEGT. Trimming left V 2 bases short and J 0 bases short, with 19 bases between. The CDR3 length is 18 residues. CDR3 coding DNA: TGTGCCAGCAGTGAATGGGCGTGGGGGCCGAAGATGAACACTGAAGCTTTCTTT. It is translated as CASSEWAWGPKMNTEAFF.

The V gene is TRBV29-1, the J gene TRBJ1-1; 9 nucleotides align to TRBD1. Trimming removed 4 bases from V and 7 bases from J; junction bases left unmatched: 7. CDR3 size: 13 residues. Germline assignment: CDR1 SQVTM and CDR2 ANQGSEA. The CDR3 loop reads CSVAQWTGDEAFF. The CDR3 DNA sequence: TGCAGCGTTGCACAATGGACAGGGGATGAAGCTTTCTTT.

This clonotype was recorded a few times. The rearrangement links TRBV20-1 to TRBJ1-1, with 7 bases lining up with TRBD1. The trim removed 6 bases at V and 6 bases at J, leaving 13 bases unmatched. Germline CDR1 is DFQATT and CDR2 is SNEGSKA (reference sequence). The CDR3 contains 14 residues. The CDR3 coding sequence is TGCAGTGCCCTTAGAGGAGACAGGGCGTCTGAAGCTTTCTTT. Encoded protein: CSALRGDRASEAFF.

The V and J genes are TRBV19 and TRBJ2-7, with TRBD1 as a possible D gene (6 bases). This CDR3 comprises 14 residues. V gave up 4 bases and J gave up 5 bases, with 15 bases separating them. The germline V gene encodes CDR1 LNHDA and CDR2 SQIVND (reference sequence). The CDR3, as DNA: TGTGCCAGTAGTACCGCACAGGGAATCCACGAGCAGTACTTC. This encodes CASSTAQGIHEQYF.

This clonotype was found many times. The rearrangement links TRBV10-1 to TRBJ2-2, with TRBD2 matching 10 bases. Germline loops: CDR1 WNHNN, CDR2 SYGVQD (reference sequence). This CDR3 spans 18 amino acids. The trim removed 3 bases at V and 3 bases at J, leaving 10 bases unmatched. As DNA, the CDR3 is TGCGCCAGCAGTGATAGTATTAGCGGGAGGTCATACACCGGGGAGCTGTTTTTT. Amino acid sequence: CASSDSISGRSYTGELFF.

This sequence joins TRBV7-2 and TRBJ2-7; 15 positions match TRBD2. CDR3 length: 15 residues. CDR1 and CDR2 (germline): SGHTA, FQGNSA. J was trimmed by 4 bases and V by 5 bases; bases with no gene match: 3. The CDR3 DNA reads TGTGCCAGCAGCGAGGGACTAGCGGGAGGTTACGAGCAGTACTTC. Translating gives CASSEGLAGGYEQYF.

This clonotype was detected ten times or more. The chain combines TRBV2 with TRBJ2-7; TRBD1 might be the D (5 bases). The CDR3 consists of 14 residues. Germline V lookup: CDR1 SNHLY, CDR2 FYNNEI. Between the trimmed V and J ends, which lost 3 bases and 2 bases, there was a span of 11 bases. CDR3 loop: CASSDPDTTYEQYF. The CDR3 DNA follows: TGTGCCAGCAGTGATCCGGACACCACCTACGAGCAGTACTTC. Variable domain in full (rest from reference TRBV2 and TRBJ2-7): EPEVTQTPSHQVTQMGQEVILRCVPISNHLYFYWYRQILGQKVEFLVSFYNNEISEKSEIFDDQFSVERPDGSNFTLKIRSTKLEDSAMYFCASSDPDTTYEQYFGPGTRLTVT.

This clonotype has ten or more counts. V is TRBV20-1 and J is TRBJ2-7, with D perhaps TRBD1 (6 bases). Germline-derived CDR1 and CDR2 are DFQATT and SNEGSKA (reference sequence). V was trimmed by 4 bases and J by 6 bases, leaving 19 bases between them. This CDR3 contains 14 residues. CDR3 coding DNA: TGCAGTGCTAAGGACCCTGAAGGGGGTCTCGAGCAGTACTTC. Protein sequence: CSAKDPEGGLEQYF.

This clonotype was detected ten times or more. This chain connects TRBV2 to TRBJ1-1; D gene unclear. The CDR3 sequence is 11 residues long. Germline CDR1 is SNHLY and CDR2 is FYNNEI. V lost 5 bases and J 7 bases, leaving 8 bases between the germline ends. The CDR3 region is CASSSGLEAFF. The DNA of the CDR3 is TGTGCCAGCAGTTCCGGGCTTGAAGCTTTCTTT.

J is TRBJ2-5 and V is TRBV20-1, with TRBD1 identical over 7 bases. The CDR3 runs 13 residues. Germline V gene lookup returns CDR1 DFQATT and CDR2 SNEGSKA (reference sequence). The ends lost 2 bases at V and 4 bases at J; junction bases unmatched: 4. The CDR3 is CSARPTGAETQYF. CDR3 in DNA: TGCAGTGCTAGACCAACAGGGGCAGAGACCCAGTACTTC.